One and the same sample provided the 14 T cell receptor beta chains below, sequenced in a study of regulatory T cells in long-lasting Graves disease. As to time point: newly diagnosed GD, antithyroid drugs for less than 3 months. TCR sequences were obtained from RNA taken from PBMCs. According to the study, TCR beta libraries were built with iRepertoire HTBI primers and CDR3-region Arm-PCR. TCRdb recomputed calls from the multiplex PCR reads with MiXCR, one row per CDR3 protein. The sample yields about 220,000 distinct CDR3 sequences, roughly 20% seen once. In addition, the sample was reused for a study of T cells in Graves' hyperthyroidism and ophthalmopathy.

Sample: peripheral blood mononuclear cells (PBMCs), taken at new diagnosis, from a patient treated with antithyroid drugs. Receptors originate from a woman aged 25-40 years with Graves disease.

Worth noting for this clonotype: A read error may be the cause here, since a much bigger clone is one base away. V usage is TRBV11-1 and J usage is TRBJ1-1; no definite D call. Germline loops: CDR1 SGHAT, CDR2 FQDESV (reference sequence). The V end was cut by 5 bases, the J end by 2 bases, with 24 bases between. This CDR3 is 18 amino acids long. CDR3: CASSPALAKRRGNTEAFF. CDR3 sequence (DNA): TGTGCCAGCAGCCCAGCCTTAGCGAAGCGGAGAGGAAACACTGAAGCTTTCTTT.

The table lists this clonotype with many counts. This chain joins TRBV7-8 and TRBJ1-3, with no clear D. CDR3 length: 14 amino acids. Trimming removed 4 bases from V and 0 bases from J, with 7 bases in between. CDR1 and CDR2 (germline): SGHVS, FQNEAQ. CDR3 in DNA: TGTGCCAGCAGCTCTAGCCACTCTGGAAACACCATATATTTT. This encodes CASSSSHSGNTIYF. The full variable domain, rest sourced from reference TRBV7-8 and TRBJ1-3, is GAGVSQSPRYKVAKRGQDVALRCDPISGHVSLFWYQQALGQGPEFLTYFQNEAQLDKSGLPSDRFFAERPEGSVSTLKIQRTQQEDSAVYLCASSSSHSGNTIYFGEGSWLTVV.

There are many counts of this clonotype. The V call is TRBV2, the J call TRBJ2-7; TRBD1 might be the D (5 bases). Trimming pared 2 bases from V and 5 bases from J, leaving 7 bases between. CDR3 length equals 12 residues. CDR1 is SNHLY and CDR2 is FYNNEI in the germline V gene. CDR3 coding DNA: TGTGCCAGCAGTGAAAGGGGTAACGAGCAGTACTTC. Translation: CASSERGNEQYF.

This clonotype occurred many times. The chain carries TRBV24-1 and TRBJ2-2; D is undetermined. CDR1 is KGHDR, CDR2 SFDVKD, per germline. The V and J ends lost 2 bases and 2 bases respectively, with 8 bases between them. CDR3 size: 15 residues. As DNA, the CDR3 is TGTGCCACCAGTGATTGGCAGGTCAACACCGGGGAGCTGTTTTTT. Protein: CATSDWQVNTGELFF.

There are many counts of this clonotype. The chain recombines TRBV10-3 with TRBJ2-7; D remains unclear. Trimming pared 3 bases from V and 3 bases from J, leaving 9 bases between. Germline CDR1 is ENHRY and CDR2 is SYGVKD. The CDR3 totals 13 residues. The CDR3 sequence is CAISEGRGYEQYF. DNA for the CDR3: TGTGCCATCAGTGAAGGCCGTGGCTACGAGCAGTACTTC.

This clonotype was counted at least ten times. The V and J genes are TRBV12-5 and TRBJ2-3, with TRBD2 identical over 12 bases. CDR3 length: 19 residues. V gave up 3 bases and J gave up 6 bases; unmatched junction bases: 16. Germline CDR1 and CDR2: LGHNT and FRNRAP. CDR3 DNA sequence: TGTGCTAGTGGTTTACGGCCAAGAGGGACTAGCGGGTCGTGGGATACGCAGTATTTT. Amino acids: CASGLRPRGTSGSWDTQYF.

About this clonotype: This likely reflects a read error, since a far larger clone is one base away. DNA for the CDR3: TGTGCCAGCAGTGACTCTAGCGGGGGCACAGATACGCAGTATTTT. This codes for CASSDSSGGTDTQYF. The V and J genes are TRBV6-4 and TRBJ2-3; TRBD2 matches at 8 bases. CDR1 and CDR2 from the germline V gene are MRHNA and SNTAGT. The CDR3 covers 15 residues. V gave up 0 bases and J gave up 1 base; unmatched junction bases: 0.

This clonotype was counted at least ten times. The rearrangement uses TRBV28 and TRBJ1-4; TRBD1 might be the D (6 bases). The CDR3 is made up of 14 amino acids. Trimming stripped 5 bases from V and 6 bases from J, with 13 bases between. CDR1 and CDR2 from the germline V gene are MDHEN and SYDVKM. The CDR3 DNA reads TGTGCCAGCAGTCCTTTGGGGGCGGATGAAAAACTGTTTTTT. This codes for CASSPLGADEKLFF. Together with reference TRBV28 and TRBJ1-4, the CDR3 gives the full variable domain: DVKVTQSSRYLVKRTGEKVFLECVQDMDHENMFWYRQDPGLGLRLIYFSYDVKMKEKGDIPEGYSVSREKKERFSLILESASTNQTSMYLCASSPLGADEKLFFGSGTQLSVL.

The V call is TRBV19, the J call TRBJ1-6; 8 bases match TRBD1. In germline, CDR1 is LNHDA, CDR2 SQIVND (reference sequence). The CDR3 has 15 amino acids. Losses at the gene ends were 8 bases for V and 6 bases for J; bases not matched to a gene: 9. CDR3 amino acids: CASRYNRGINSPLHF. CDR3 in DNA: TGTGCCAGTCGATACAACAGGGGGATTAATTCACCCCTCCACTTT. Full variable domain (missing parts from reference TRBV19 and TRBJ1-6): DGGITQSPKYLFRKEGQNVTLSCEQNLNHDAMYWYRQDPGQGLRLIYYSQIVNDFQKGDIAEGYSVSREKKESFPLTVTSAQKNPTAFYLCASRYNRGINSPLHFGNGTRLTVT.

This chain's CDR3 is CASRPTSSGRGNEQFF. The CDR3 nucleotides are TGTGCCAGCAGACCGACGTCCAGCGGGAGGGGCAATGAGCAGTTCTTC. This chain links TRBV7-8 with TRBJ2-1, with TRBD2 identical over 10 bases. Germline V lookup: CDR1 SGHVS, CDR2 FQNEAQ. J was trimmed by 6 bases and V by 6 bases; bases with no gene match: 11. This CDR3 region has 16 residues. The full variable domain, its missing parts supplied by reference TRBV7-8 and TRBJ2-1, is GAGVSQSPRYKVAKRGQDVALRCDPISGHVSLFWYQQALGQGPEFLTYFQNEAQLDKSGLPSDRFFAERPEGSVSTLKIQRTQQEDSAVYLCASRPTSSGRGNEQFFGPGTRLTVL.

In its sample, this clonotype was seen many times. This chain uses TRBV7-8 with TRBJ2-7; 9 bases align to TRBD1. The V and J ends lost 6 bases and 2 bases, in that order; junction bases with no gene match: 14. Germline CDR1 reads SGHVS; CDR2 reads FQNEAQ. This CDR3 has 17 residues. CDR3 sequence: CASSFNTGQGIPYEQYF. DNA for the CDR3: TGTGCCAGCAGTTTCAATACGGGACAGGGAATCCCCTACGAGCAGTACTTC.

This clonotype was detected many times. The chain couples TRBV5-6 to TRBJ2-7; D not resolved. Germline V gene data show CDR1 as SGHDT and CDR2 as YYEEEE. With 2 bases removed from V and 6 bases from J, the gap between germline ends came to 9 bases. This CDR3 comprises 12 residues. The CDR3: CASSLPGLEQYF. The CDR3 DNA is TGTGCCAGCAGCTTACCCGGGCTCGAGCAGTACTTC.

This clonotype was seen many times. The chain couples TRBV11-2 to TRBJ2-7; perhaps TRBD1 as D (6 bases). V was shortened by 5 bases and J by 0 bases, with 14 bases between the two germline ends. In germline, CDR1 is SGHAT, CDR2 FQNNGV. This CDR3 spans 15 amino acids. The CDR3 is CASSPSWGPSYEQYF. Here the CDR3 DNA reads TGTGCCAGCAGCCCGAGTTGGGGGCCCTCCTACGAGCAGTACTTC. Looking up the rest from reference TRBV11-2 and TRBJ2-7 gives the full variable domain: EAGVAQSPRYKIIEKRQSVAFWCNPISGHATLYWYQQILGQGPKLLIQFQNNGVVDDSQLPKDRFSAERLKGVDSTLKIQPAKLEDSAVYLCASSPSWGPSYEQYFGPGTRLTVT.

This clonotype was observed many times. V and J are TRBV10-3 and TRBJ1-1; 11 nucleotides agree with TRBD1. CDR1 and CDR2 from the germline V gene are ENHRY and SYGVKD. CDR3 length equals 15 residues. The V and J ends lost 6 bases and 4 bases, in that order; junction bases with no gene match: 7. Written as DNA, the CDR3 is TGTGCCATCAGGAACACCGGGACAGGGGGCACTGAAGCTTTCTTT. As protein: CAIRNTGTGGTEAFF.